The 4 T cell receptor beta chains presented below share a single source sample, sequenced in a study of blood T cells in healthy people across ages. A second PCR of roughly 7 to 11 cycles used a sample-barcoded 5' primer and a J-beta primer mix. TCRdb reprocessed the 5' RACE reads with MiXCR, giving one entry per CDR3 protein. Of 1,500,000 or so distinct CDR3 sequences listed, roughly 60% are singletons. Material for sequencing was blood. The receptors originated from a man between 18 and 35 years old in good health.

This clonotype has just a few counts. The chain uses TRBV6-5 and TRBJ2-3; no clear D. The V gene lost 4 bases and the J gene lost 5 bases, with 7 bases spanning the gap. This CDR3 has 12 residues. CDR1 is MNHEY and CDR2 is SVGAGI in the germline V gene. Here the CDR3 DNA reads TGTGCCAGCAGTTCTGACTTAGATACGCAGTATTTT. Translated, it gives CASSSDLDTQYF.

The chain uses TRBV3-1 and TRBJ1-1; 7 positions agree with TRBD1. J lost 1 base, V lost 0 bases, and 20 bases had no gene match. The CDR3 consists of 21 residues. In germline, CDR1 is LGHDT, CDR2 YNNKEL (reference sequence). The CDR3 DNA is TGTGCCAGCAGCCAAGAAACCGAGGGGGCCGCTGGGCGGTTTTGGAACACTGAAGCTTTCTTT. Its translation: CASSQETEGAAGRFWNTEAFF.

This clonotype was observed once. The chain uses TRBV7-9 and TRBJ2-2, with a possible D match to TRBD2 (7 bases). V lost 3 bases to trimming and J lost 0 bases, with 23 bases between them. Germline V gives CDR1 SEHNR, CDR2 FQNEAQ (reference sequence). There are 20 residues in the CDR3. The CDR3 is CASSFKSRGGAASNTGELFF. As DNA, the CDR3 is TGTGCCAGCAGCTTTAAGTCGAGAGGGGGGGCGGCTTCGAACACCGGGGAGCTGTTTTTT. The full variable domain, in which reference TRBV7-9 and TRBJ2-2 provide the parts outside the CDR3, is DTGVSQNPRHKITKRGQNVTFRCDPISEHNRLYWYRQTLGQGPEFLTYFQNEAQLEKSRLLSDRFSAERPKGSFSTLEIQRTEQGDSAMYLCASSFKSRGGAASNTGELFFGEGSRLTVL.

V is TRBV27 and J is TRBJ2-7, with D perhaps TRBD1 or TRBD2 (5 bases each). V lost 4 bases and J 4 bases, leaving 14 bases between the germline ends. This CDR3 has 14 amino acids. Germline values: CDR1 MNHEY, CDR2 SMNVEV (reference sequence). CDR3 protein: CASSSLGTQYEQYF. For the CDR3, the DNA is TGTGCCAGCAGTTCCCTCGGGACGCAATACGAGCAGTACTTC.